Sequencing of this T cell receptor beta chain was carried out in a study of regulatory T cells in long-lasting Graves disease. Notes on the study in general: There were preferences for TRBV28, TRBJ1-2 and TRBJ2-5 in persistent disease. Study of thyroid tissue was not done, with only peripheral blood studied. Small numbers of samples may have cut accuracy.

The CDR3 spans 12 residues. V was shortened by 3 bases and J by 6 bases, with 8 bases between the two germline ends. Building of the TCR beta libraries involved iRepertoire HTBI primers and Arm-PCR of CDR3 regions. TCRdb processed the multiplex PCR reads anew with MiXCR; each CDR3 protein has one entry. The sample shows 300,000 or so distinct CDR3 sequences, 15% to 20% of them seen only once. This clonotype was found many times. The antigen remains unidentified. Described time point: persistent/refractory GD, antithyroid drugs over 5 years with positive TRAb. With RNA extracted from PBMCs as input, the TCR library was made.

The V gene is TRBV12-3 or TRBV12-4, the J gene TRBJ1-2, with no clear D. The sequencing here drew on peripheral blood mononuclear cells (PBMCs), taken when the disease was refractory, from a patient treated with antithyroid drugs. The clonotype was recovered from a female donor with Graves disease. CDR3 sequence: CASSFGQNGYTF. The CDR3 DNA follows: TGTGCCAGCAGTTTTGGGCAGAATGGCTACACCTTC.